This T cell receptor beta chain emerged from a study of T cell responses to AZD1222 COVID-19 vaccine. Sequencing was performed with immunoSEQ multiplex PCR; in TCRdb, only in-frame clones are kept and a portion is missing. This table holds approximately 88,000 clones, just over 90% found once. Here the sequenced sample was peripheral blood, taken 28 days after the second AZD1222 dose. The sequence derives from an adult who received the AZD1222 COVID-19 vaccine.

The CDR3 DNA is TGTGCCAGCAGCTGGAGTCCCGGGACGGTAAATTCACCCCTCCACTTT. It encodes CASSWSPGTVNSPLHF. The chain has TRBV7-9 and TRBJ1-6; D possibly corresponds to TRBD1 (5 bases). Per the germline V gene, CDR1 is SEHNR and CDR2 is FQNEAQ (reference sequence). V lost 4 bases, J lost 7 bases, and 17 bases lay in between. This CDR3 region has 16 residues.